Shown below are 20 T cell receptor beta chains from a single sample sequenced in a study of T cells expressing NK-cell markers. TCRdb reprocessed the 5' RACE reads, keeping one entry per CDR3 protein, no DNA. This table lists under 600,000 distinct CDR3 sequences. The sample taken for sequencing was blood T cells: a sorted CD56 or NKG2C T cell subset, CD4+ or CD8+ T cells, or bulk PBMC T cells (not recorded which). Receptors were obtained from a woman between 45 and 60 years old in good health.

The chain is built from TRBV29-1 and TRBJ1-2; the D call of TRBD1 rests on TCRdb alone, since no DNA is present to check it. CDR3 size: 13 residues. Germline V lookup: CDR1 SQVTM, CDR2 ANQGSEA. This chain's CDR3 is CSVGQLSLYGYTF.

The genes are TRBV20-1 and TRBJ2-7; no DNA is available, so the TRBD2 call from TCRdb remains unchecked. The V gene's germline CDR1 is DFQATT and CDR2 SNEGSKA (reference sequence). This CDR3 spans 12 amino acids. This CDR3 reads CSAPGTSNKQYF.

The J gene is TRBJ2-1, the V gene TRBV3-1; checking the TCRdb D call of TRBD1 is not possible without DNA. The germline V gene has CDR1 LGHDT and CDR2 YNNKEL (reference sequence). The CDR3 length is 15 residues. The CDR3 sequence is CASSSPGQVNNEQFF.

The J gene is TRBJ2-7, the V gene TRBV11-2; TCRdb designates TRBD1, a call that cannot be tested without DNA. The CDR3 is 15 amino acids. Germline lookup yields CDR1 SGHAT and CDR2 FQNNGV. The CDR3 loop reads CASRTGDLRNYEQYF.

The chain joins TRBV24-1 to TRBJ1-1; TCRdb designates TRBD1, a call that cannot be tested without DNA. Germline assignment: CDR1 KGHDR and CDR2 SFDVKD. The CDR3 runs 12 residues. The CDR3 sequence is CATRGGPDKAFF.

The gene calls are TRBV4-1 and TRBJ2-1; TCRdb's assignment of TRBD2 cannot be checked, as there is no DNA. This CDR3 is built from 14 residues. In germline, CDR1 is MGHRA, CDR2 YSYEKL. The CDR3 protein is CASREPGLAMGQFF.

The chain joins TRBV5-6 to TRBJ2-7; TCRdb gives TRBD1 as the D gene, but with no DNA this cannot be confirmed. CDR3 length equals 17 residues. Germline-derived CDR1 and CDR2 are SGHDT and YYEEEE. The CDR3 here is CASSSLGVTGRTYEQYF.

The CDR3 protein is CASSLETRTYNEQFF. V gene TRBV5-1 combines with J gene TRBJ2-1; TCRdb gives TRBD2 as the D gene, but with no DNA this cannot be confirmed. Germline V gene data show CDR1 as SGHRS and CDR2 as YFSETQ. The length of the CDR3 is 15 residues.

The chain couples TRBV25-1 to TRBJ1-1; TCRdb indicates TRBD1, and absent DNA this call remains unverified. The CDR3 totals 15 residues. CDR1 is MGHDK, CDR2 SYGVNS, per germline. The chain's CDR3 is CASSEEAMGGTEAFF.

The CDR3 spells CASSSAGGRAGEQFF. The chain recombines TRBV27 with TRBJ2-1; TCRdb proposes TRBD2, but this gene call is untestable without DNA. CDR1 MNHEY and CDR2 SMNVEV come from the germline V gene (reference sequence). This CDR3 spans 15 amino acids.

This CDR3 is CASSSRVNEQFF. V and J are TRBV7-6 and TRBJ2-1; without DNA, the TCRdb call of TRBD1 cannot be checked. The germline V gene has CDR1 SGHVS and CDR2 FNYEAQ. This CDR3 is 12 amino acids long.

This chain links TRBV25-1 with TRBJ1-2; TCRdb reports TRBD1, a call that lacks DNA to check it against. Germline V gene sequence: CDR1 MGHDK, CDR2 SYGVNS. The CDR3 length is 15 residues. CDR3 residues: CASKPGQGASYGYTF.

The chain carries TRBV7-9 and TRBJ2-1; without DNA, the TCRdb call of TRBD1 cannot be checked. This CDR3 is 15 amino acids long. Germline V CDR1 and CDR2: SEHNR, FQNEAQ (reference sequence). CDR3 amino acids: CASSQAATGANEQFF.

The chain links TRBV18 to TRBJ1-1. Looked up from germline, CDR1 is KGHSH and CDR2 is LQKENI. This CDR3 is 14 amino acids long. CDR3: CASSPRSGDTEAFF.

The V call is TRBV5-1, the J call TRBJ1-3; TCRdb reports TRBD1, a call that lacks DNA to check it against. CDR3 length: 16 residues. Per germline, CDR1 SGHRS and CDR2 YFSETQ. The CDR3 region is CASSLGDRSSGNTIYF.

J is TRBJ1-2 and V is TRBV20-1; TCRdb gives TRBD1 as the D gene, but with no DNA this cannot be confirmed. The CDR3 totals 14 residues. Germline values: CDR1 DFQATT, CDR2 SNEGSKA (reference sequence). The CDR3 protein is CSAVDSGVVYGYTF.

The V gene is TRBV29-1, the J gene TRBJ2-1. The germline CDR1 and CDR2 sequences are SQVTM and ANQGSEA. The CDR3 runs 14 residues. The CDR3 here is CSVEDRSQLNEQFF.

The chain combines TRBV7-2 with TRBJ1-4; TCRdb's D call, TRBD1, is unchecked because there is no DNA. CDR1 is SGHTA and CDR2 is FQGNSA in the germline V gene. This CDR3 spans 14 amino acids. CDR3 loop: CASSPRWGSEKLFF.

This chain joins TRBV20-1 and TRBJ1-1. The CDR3 runs to 16 residues. Germline CDR1 is DFQATT and CDR2 is SNEGSKA (reference sequence). Here the CDR3 reads CSARRRDGFMNTEAFF.

This rearrangement joins TRBV10-2 to TRBJ2-1; the D call of TRBD1 rests on TCRdb alone, since no DNA is present to check it. CDR3 size: 17 residues. Germline CDR1 is WSHSY and CDR2 is SAAADI. The CDR3 sequence: CASSDRLAGQSLLAQFF.